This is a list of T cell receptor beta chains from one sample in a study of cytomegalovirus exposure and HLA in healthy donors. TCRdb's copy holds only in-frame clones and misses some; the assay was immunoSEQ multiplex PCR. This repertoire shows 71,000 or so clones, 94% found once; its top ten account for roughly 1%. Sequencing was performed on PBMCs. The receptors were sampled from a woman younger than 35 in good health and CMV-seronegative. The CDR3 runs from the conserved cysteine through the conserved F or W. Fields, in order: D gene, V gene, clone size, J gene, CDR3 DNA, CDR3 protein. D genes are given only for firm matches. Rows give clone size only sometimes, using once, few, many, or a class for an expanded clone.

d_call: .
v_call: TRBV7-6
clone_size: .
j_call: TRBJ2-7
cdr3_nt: TGTGCCAGCAGCTTAGGGGCAGGGCCATACGAGCAGTACTTC
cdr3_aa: CASSLGAGPYEQYF

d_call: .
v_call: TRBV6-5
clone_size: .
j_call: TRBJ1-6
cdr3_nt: TGTGCCAGCAGTCGGGGGACCTATTCACCCCTCCACTTT
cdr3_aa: CASSRGTYSPLHF

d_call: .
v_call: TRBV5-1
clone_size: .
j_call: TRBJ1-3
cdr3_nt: TGCGCCAGCAGCGTGACAGGTGACTCTGGAAACACCATATATTTT
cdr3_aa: CASSVTGDSGNTIYF

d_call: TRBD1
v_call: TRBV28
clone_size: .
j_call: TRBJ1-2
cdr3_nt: TGTGCCAGCAGTCCCGGGACAGATTATGGCTACACCTTC
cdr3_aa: CASSPGTDYGYTF

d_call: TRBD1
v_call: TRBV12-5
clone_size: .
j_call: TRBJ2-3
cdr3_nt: TGTGCTAGTGGTTTGGGGGACAGGGGGAGCGCAGATACGCAGTATTTT
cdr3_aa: CASGLGDRGSADTQYF

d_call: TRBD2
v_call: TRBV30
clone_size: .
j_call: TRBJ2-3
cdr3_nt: TGTGCCTGGAGTGTAGCGGGGGCTATCGACCGCACAGATACGCAGTATTTT
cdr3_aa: CAWSVAGAIDRTDTQYF

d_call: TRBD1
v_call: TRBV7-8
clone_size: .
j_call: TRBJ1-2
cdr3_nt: TGTGCCAGCAGTTTGGACAGGGGGTATCGCGGCTACACCTTC
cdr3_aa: CASSLDRGYRGYTF

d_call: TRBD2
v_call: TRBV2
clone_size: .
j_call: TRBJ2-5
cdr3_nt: TGTGCCAGCATTGGACTAGCGGGAGTTGGGACCCAGTACTTC
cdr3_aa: CASIGLAGVGTQYF

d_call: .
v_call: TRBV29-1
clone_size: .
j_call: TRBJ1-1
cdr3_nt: TGCAGCGTTGACTCCAGACAGAACACTGAAGCTTTCTTT
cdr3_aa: CSVDSRQNTEAFF

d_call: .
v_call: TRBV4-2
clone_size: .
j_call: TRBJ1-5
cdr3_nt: TGTGCCAGCAGCCAGGCGGGGACCGACGATCAGCCCCAGCATTTT
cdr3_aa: CASSQAGTDDQPQHF

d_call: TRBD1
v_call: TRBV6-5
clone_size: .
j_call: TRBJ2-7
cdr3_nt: TGTGCCAGCACCCCGGGACAGGGGCCCCTCGAGCAGTACTTC
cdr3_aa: CASTPGQGPLEQYF

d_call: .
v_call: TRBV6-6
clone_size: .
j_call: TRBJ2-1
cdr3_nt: TGTGCCAGCAGCCTCCTAGGGGCTGAGCAGTTCTTC
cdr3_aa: CASSLLGAEQFF

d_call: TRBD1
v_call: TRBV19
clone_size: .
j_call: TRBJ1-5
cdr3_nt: TGTGCCAGTAGTGAGGGGGCGAGCAATCAGCCCCAGCATTTT
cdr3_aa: CASSEGASNQPQHF

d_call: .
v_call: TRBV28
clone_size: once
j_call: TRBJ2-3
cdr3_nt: TGTGCCAGCAGTGGGGCGACGCGAAGTTCAGATACGCAGTATTTT
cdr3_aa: CASSGATRSSDTQYF

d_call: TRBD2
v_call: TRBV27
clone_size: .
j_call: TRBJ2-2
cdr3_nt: TGTGCCAGCGGCTCAGCGGGAGCTCACGGCACCGGGGAGCTGTTTTTT
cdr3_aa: CASGSAGAHGTGELFF

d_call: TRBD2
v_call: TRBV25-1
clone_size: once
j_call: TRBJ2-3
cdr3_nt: TGTGCCAGTAGCGGGACTAGCACAGATACGCAGTATTTT
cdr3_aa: CASSGTSTDTQYF

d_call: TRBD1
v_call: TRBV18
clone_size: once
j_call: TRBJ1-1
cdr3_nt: TGTGCCAGCTCACCGACCTTAGGGGGCGAAGGAACTGAAGCTTTCTTT
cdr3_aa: CASSPTLGGEGTEAFF